Sequencing of this T cell receptor beta chain was carried out in a study of OX40 agonist ivuxolimab in advanced cancers. Broadly, across the study: Ivuxolimab was an agonistic, fully human IgG2 monoclonal antibody directed against OX40 (CD134), a costimulatory receptor. Intravenous ivuxolimab was administered to patients every 2 weeks at six dose levels: 0.01, 0.1, 0.3, 1.5, 3 and 10 mg/kg. Of the approximately 50 dose-escalation patients, hepatocellular carcinoma was present in about 20, melanoma in around 15, renal cell carcinoma in 9 and head and neck cancer in 9. In the dose-escalation cohort, approximately 82% of patients were male, and the mean age was approximately 60 years, with a range of 23 to 79. Patients were allowed to have had prior anti-PD-1, anti-PD-L1 or anti-CTLA-4 therapy, and 40% of the dose-escalation patients had previously received checkpoint inhibitors. Partial responses occurred in three dose-escalation patients, of whom one had hepatocellular carcinoma and two had cutaneous melanoma. The point of sequencing TCRbeta in the periphery was to test whether ivuxolimab changed TCR sequence diversity and drove clonal T-cell expansion. The paper covers the monotherapy dose-escalation part of the phase I ivuxolimab trial, which included N of about 50 patients. The study at large found these results: In partial responders in the 0.1-3.0 mg/kg groups, normalized peripheral clonal expansion was found to be among the lowest, especially among CD8+ T cells. At doses of 0.1 to 3.0 mg/kg, clonal expansion of both CD4+ and CD8+ blood T cells was observed from baseline to week 6. After ivuxolimab, CD8+ T cells had more expanded clones than CD4+ T cells on average. Antigen specificity was not determined for the clonally expanded peripheral T cells. Low levels of normalized T-cell clonal expansion were also seen in some patients who did not respond.

As for this clone: It has no known antigen specificity. Per-base qualities were not stored, and no clone one base away is much larger.

The trial excluded patients who had a history of autoimmune disease or were on systemic immunosuppression. Peripheral blood for TCR sequencing was collected from all dose cohorts at baseline, on cycle 4 day 1, and on cycle 7 day 1. The samples were taken from a phase I, first-in-human, multicenter, open-label dose-escalation trial of ivuxolimab. Adults with locally advanced or metastatic melanoma, renal cell carcinoma, hepatocellular carcinoma or head and neck squamous cell carcinoma were enrolled in the trial. CD4+ and CD8+ T cells were sorted separately from peripheral blood before TCR sequencing. From the cysteine through the phenylalanine, the CDR3 covers 15 amino acids. The only DNA kept is the CDR3, 45 bases in frame from the first base. Sequences SGHRS (CDR1) and YFSETQ (CDR2) are obtained from the germline V gene. V is pruned by 5 bases and J by 3 bases, leaving 6 bases of the junction without a gene match.

For sequencing of the TCRbeta CDR3 region, genomic DNA was extracted from the sorted cells. TCRbeta CDR3 regions were sequenced using the immunoSEQ Assay. The clones in this table, taken by TCRdb from immuneACCESS, are in-frame only. Not every clone is retained; where verified, under half of the shortfall comes from an unresolved V gene, and the cause of the rest is unknown. The sample yields about 46,000 clones; around nine tenths were counted once. Jointly, the top ten make up about 0.58% of the sample. This chain is built from TRBV5-1 and TRBJ1-3, and TRBD1 matches 9 of the central bases. The TCR sequence derives from an adult with an advanced solid tumor such as melanoma, head and neck, liver or kidney cancer. The sequences come from CD4+ or CD8+ T cells sorted from blood, collected in a trial of the OX40 agonist ivuxolimab. DNA sequence: TGCGCCAGCAGTTACAGGGGGCAAGATGGAAACACCATATATTTT. Translation gives CASSYRGQDGNTIYF.